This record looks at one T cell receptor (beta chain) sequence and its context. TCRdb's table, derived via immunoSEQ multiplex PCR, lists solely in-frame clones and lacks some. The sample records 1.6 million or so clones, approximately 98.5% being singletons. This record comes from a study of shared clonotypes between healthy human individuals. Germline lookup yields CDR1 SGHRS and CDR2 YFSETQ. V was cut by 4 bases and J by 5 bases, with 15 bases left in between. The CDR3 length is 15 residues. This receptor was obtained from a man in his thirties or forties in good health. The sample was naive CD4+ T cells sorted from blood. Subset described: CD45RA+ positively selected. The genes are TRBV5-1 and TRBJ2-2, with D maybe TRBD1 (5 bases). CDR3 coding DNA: TGCGCCAGCAGCGATCACAGGATCCAAACCGGGGAGCTGTTTTTT. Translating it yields CASSDHRIQTGELFF.